This TCR beta chain was captured by sequencing in a study of a mutant IDH1 vaccine in newly diagnosed glioma. Looked up from germline, CDR1 is MGHRA and CDR2 is YSYEKL. The CDR3 sequence is 14 residues long. V trimming: 4 bases; J trimming: 10 bases; junction bases outside the gene matches: 4. A word on this clone: The antigen remains unidentified.

Here immunoSEQ multiplex PCR was the method, and the copy in TCRdb shows in-frame clones only, minus some. This sample has approximately 66,000 clones, with approximately 80% found just once. Time point in this sample: week 35, safety follow-up. All doses held 300 ug of mutant IDH1 20-mer peptide, with topical imiquimod. This sequence was found in a man aged 25 to 40 with glioma. The J gene is TRBJ2-1, the V gene TRBV4-1, with 13 bases matching TRBD2. Source: PBMCs, taken from a glioma patient whose treatment included an IDH1 peptide vaccine. The CDR3 loop is CASSPWTSGGEQFF. CDR3 in DNA: TGCGCCAGCAGCCCGTGGACTAGCGGGGGCGAGCAGTTCTTC.